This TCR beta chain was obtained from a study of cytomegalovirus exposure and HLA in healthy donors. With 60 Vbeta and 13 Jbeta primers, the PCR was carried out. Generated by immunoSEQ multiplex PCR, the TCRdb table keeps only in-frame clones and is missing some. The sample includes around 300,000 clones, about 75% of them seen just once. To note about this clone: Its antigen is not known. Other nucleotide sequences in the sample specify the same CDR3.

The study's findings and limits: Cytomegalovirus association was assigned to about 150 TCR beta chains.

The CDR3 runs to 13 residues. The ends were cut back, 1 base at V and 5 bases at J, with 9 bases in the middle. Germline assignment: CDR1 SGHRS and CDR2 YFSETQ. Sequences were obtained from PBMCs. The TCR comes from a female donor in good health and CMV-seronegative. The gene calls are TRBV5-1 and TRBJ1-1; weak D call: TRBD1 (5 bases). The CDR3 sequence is CASSLTGPTEAFF. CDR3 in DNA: TGCGCCAGCAGCTTGACAGGACCTACTGAAGCTTTCTTT.